The next 6 T cell receptor beta chains were all read from a single sample in a study of blood T cell repertoires in COVID-19. The assay was immunoSEQ multiplex PCR, and TCRdb's table has in-frame clones only and misses some. Of about 39,000 clones in the sample, about 94% are singletons; the top ten hold roughly 3.7%. The sequenced sample consisted of peripheral blood. These receptors all stem from a human donor with active COVID-19. The donor label of this sample is uncertain.

The chain employs TRBV13 and TRBJ2-4; D perhaps matches TRBD1 (5 bases). Per the germline V gene, CDR1 is PRHDT and CDR2 is FYEKMQ (reference sequence). CDR3 length: 17 amino acids. V dropped 5 bases and J dropped 0 bases, with 17 bases sitting between them. In nucleotides, the CDR3 is TGTGCCAGCAGCCCGCGTGGGGCCGGGTTAGCCAAAAACATTCAGTACTTC. Amino acid sequence: CASSPRGAGLAKNIQYF.

The rearrangement uses TRBV14 and TRBJ2-1, with 11 positions matching TRBD1. This CDR3 is 15 amino acids long. Looked up from germline, CDR1 is SGHDN and CDR2 is FVKESK. With V trimmed by 4 bases and J by 8 bases, 7 bases remained unmatched. CDR3 DNA sequence: TGTGCCAGCAGCCTGGGGACAGGGGGATCAGATGAGCAGTTCTTC. Its translation: CASSLGTGGSDEQFF.

J is TRBJ2-7 and V is TRBV10-3; a possible D gene is TRBD1 (6 bases). The CDR3 covers 17 residues. CDR1 is ENHRY and CDR2 is SYGVKD in the germline V gene. Trimming left V 5 bases short and J 0 bases short, with 20 bases between. Here the CDR3 reads CAISQSGFRGVSYEQYF. The CDR3 nucleotides read TGTGCCATCAGTCAATCGGGGTTCAGGGGCGTCTCCTACGAGCAGTACTTC.

The rearrangement links TRBV5-4 to TRBJ1-3; 8 bases fit TRBD1. In germline, CDR1 is SGHNT, CDR2 YYREEE (reference sequence). CDR3 length: 17 amino acids. Germline trimming cut 0 bases from V and 2 bases from J; bases unmatched to any gene: 7. Here the CDR3 reads CASSLDQGATPGNTIYF. The CDR3 DNA is TGTGCCAGCAGCTTGGACCAGGGGGCCACCCCTGGAAACACCATATATTTT.

The rearrangement uses TRBV7-2 and TRBJ2-7, with D maybe TRBD1 (6 bases). From germline, CDR1 is SGHTA and CDR2 FQGNSA. V dropped 3 bases and J dropped 3 bases, with 15 bases sitting between them. CDR3 length: 15 amino acids. CDR3 coding DNA: TGTGCCAGCAGCTTTTTCCCCACGACAGGCTACGAGCAGTACTTC. Translated: CASSFFPTTGYEQYF.

The chain combines TRBV5-4 with TRBJ2-3, with D perhaps matching TRBD1 (6 bases). V was clipped by 3 bases and J by 4 bases, with 15 bases between them. Germline CDR1 SGHNT, CDR2 YYREEE (reference sequence). This CDR3 region has 15 residues. CDR3 bases: TGTGCCAGCAGCTCGAGGGGGACGGCATCAGATACGCAGTATTTT. Its protein is CASSSRGTASDTQYF.